The clone carrying this T cell receptor beta chain was found many times. Its antigen remains unknown. The data derive from a study of T cells in Graves' hyperthyroidism and ophthalmopathy. Study observations and caveats: Among clonotypes expanded in thyroid above 0.001, most were also found in blood.

The investigators amplified TCR beta CDR3 regions from RNA transcripts. With the HTBI primer set, the TCR CDR3 went through a first round of RT-PCR. TCRdb redid the calling of the multiplex PCR reads with MiXCR, one entry per CDR3 protein. Altogether approximately 690,000 distinct CDR3 sequences are present, approximately 15% being singletons, with the ten largest covering approximately 13%. This CDR3 is 14 amino acids long. The germline V gene encodes CDR1 SNHLY and CDR2 FYNNEI. Trimming cost V 2 bases and J 3 bases, with 10 bases left between them. This chain uses TRBV2 with TRBJ1-2; D unresolved. The origin of this receptor is a woman in her forties or fifties with Graves' ophthalmopathy. The specimen was blood. The CDR3 bases are TGTGCCAGCAGTGAAAATCCAGGTCACTATGGCTACACCTTC. Encoded protein: CASSENPGHYGYTF.